The 18 T cell receptor beta chains listed next were all sequenced from one sample in a study of blood T cell repertoires in COVID-19. Sequenced by immunoSEQ multiplex PCR; TCRdb stores in-frame clones only, minus some. The sample carries about 350,000 clones, 75% to 90% recorded once. Sample: peripheral blood. These receptors came from an older woman with COVID-19, enrolled during active disease.

This chain joins TRBV6-6 and TRBJ2-5; 8 nucleotides line up with TRBD1. The CDR3 is 16 residues long. Germline V gene sequence: CDR1 MNHNY, CDR2 SVGAGI (reference sequence). The J segment lost 5 bases and the V segment lost 5 bases, leaving 13 bases of the junction unmatched. This CDR3 reads CASSRQGSLLGETQYF. DNA for the CDR3: TGTGCCAGCAGTCGACAGGGGAGTTTGCTAGGGGAGACCCAGTACTTC.

The chain combines TRBV29-1 with TRBJ1-2; D ambiguous. The CDR3 extends over 14 amino acids. CDR1 is SQVTM and CDR2 is ANQGSEA in the germline V gene. Deletions cut 0 bases from V and 5 bases from J, with 13 bases between. CDR3 in DNA: TGCAGCGTTGAAGACCGGGTCTTTGGGTATGGCTACACCTTC. The encoded protein is CSVEDRVFGYGYTF.

This clone has just one count. The chain has TRBV7-8 and TRBJ1-2, with a tentative D call TRBD1 (5 bases). Trimming cost V 5 bases and J 5 bases, with 18 bases left between them. This CDR3 has 15 residues. Germline-derived CDR1 and CDR2 are SGHVS and FQNEAQ. The CDR3 spells CASSPPAGYLYGYTF. DNA for the CDR3: TGTGCCAGCAGCCCCCCGGCAGGGTACTTATATGGCTACACCTTC.

CDR3 protein: CASSADRAAETQYF. The CDR3 DNA is TGTGCCAGCAGCGCGGACAGGGCCGCCGAGACCCAGTACTTC. The gene calls are TRBV7-9 and TRBJ2-5; 8 bases line up with TRBD1. The V and J ends lost 5 bases and 5 bases, in that order; junction bases with no gene match: 7. The CDR3 totals 14 residues. CDR1 SEHNR and CDR2 FQNEAQ come from the germline V gene (reference sequence). Based on the CDR3 plus reference TRBV7-9 and TRBJ2-5, the full variable domain is DTGVSQNPRHKITKRGQNVTFRCDPISEHNRLYWYRQTLGQGPEFLTYFQNEAQLEKSRLLSDRFSAERPKGSFSTLEIQRTEQGDSAMYLCASSADRAAETQYFGPGTRLLVL.

The gene calls are TRBV5-6 and TRBJ2-5; D is perhaps TRBD2 (5 bases). Trimming removed 0 bases at V and 5 bases at J, with 14 bases between. Germline loops: CDR1 SGHDT, CDR2 YYEEEE. The CDR3 spans 15 residues. The CDR3 region is CASSLDAGTKETQYF. CDR3 nucleotide sequence: TGTGCCAGCAGCTTGGATGCGGGTACGAAGGAGACCCAGTACTTC.

The rearrangement joins TRBV6-5 to TRBJ1-1; D call uncertain. This CDR3 region has 11 residues. Germline V lookup: CDR1 MNHEY, CDR2 SVGAGI. V shed 6 bases and J shed 3 bases, with 5 bases lying between them. The CDR3: CASRADTEAFF. The DNA of the CDR3 is TGTGCCAGCAGGGCAGACACTGAAGCTTTCTTT.

The chain is built from TRBV5-6 and TRBJ2-3; no clear D. V shed 4 bases and J shed 0 bases, with 9 bases lying between them. Looked up from germline, CDR1 is SGHDT and CDR2 is YYEEEE. The CDR3 sequence is 14 residues long. The CDR3 loop reads CASSIGASTDTQYF. The CDR3, as DNA: TGTGCCAGCAGCATAGGAGCGAGCACAGATACGCAGTATTTT.

V and J are TRBV6-5 and TRBJ2-7; 16 bases map to TRBD2. Germline trimming cut 0 bases from V and 9 bases from J; bases unmatched to any gene: 5. The CDR3 is 16 residues long. Germline CDR1 reads MNHEY; CDR2 reads SVGAGI. Written as DNA, the CDR3 is TGTGCCAGCAGTTACTCTGGGACTAGCGGGGGGGTAGGGCAGTACTTC. It translates to CASSYSGTSGGVGQYF.

This sequence joins TRBV9 and TRBJ1-2; the D gene is possibly TRBD1 (6 bases). The germline V gene encodes CDR1 SGDLS and CDR2 YYNGEE. Trimming cost V 3 bases and J 5 bases, with 11 bases left between them. The CDR3 covers 13 residues. The CDR3 DNA follows: TGTGCCAGCAGCGCAGTGGGGGCATATGGCTACACCTTC. Translating it yields CASSAVGAYGYTF.

This chain joins TRBV6-4 and TRBJ2-5; no definite D call. The CDR3 loop spans 15 amino acids. Trimming stripped 0 bases from V and 3 bases from J, with 11 bases between. In germline, CDR1 is MRHNA, CDR2 SNTAGT. CDR3 nucleotide sequence: TGTGCCAGCAGTGACTCGAGCCGGGTGAAAGAGACCCAGTACTTC. This encodes CASSDSSRVKETQYF.

This chain joins TRBV5-1 and TRBJ2-7; 7 positions agree with TRBD2. CDR1 and CDR2 (germline): SGHRS, YFSETQ. The CDR3 runs to 13 residues. V dropped 4 bases and J dropped 6; count of bases not matched to a gene: 7. In DNA form, the CDR3 reads TGCGCCAGCAGCCTGTCGCCGGGAGGCGAGCAGTACTTC. The encoded protein is CASSLSPGGEQYF.

J is TRBJ1-1 and V is TRBV5-1; TRBD1 matches 9 bases. Losses at the gene ends were 2 bases for V and 1 base for J; bases not matched to a gene: 3. The CDR3 runs 15 residues. Germline V gene lookup returns CDR1 SGHRS and CDR2 YFSETQ. In nucleotides, the CDR3 is TGCGCCAGCAGCTTACAGGGGGCAACGAACACTGAAGCTTTCTTT. Translating gives CASSLQGATNTEAFF.

The chain employs TRBV19 and TRBJ1-5, with 8 bases lining up with TRBD1. Germline trimming cut 0 bases from V and 9 bases from J; bases unmatched to any gene: 1. The CDR3 covers 13 residues. Germline V gene lookup returns CDR1 LNHDA and CDR2 SQIVND (reference sequence). The CDR3 reads CASSIDGTGPQHF. The DNA of the CDR3 is TGTGCCAGTAGTATAGATGGGACAGGGCCCCAGCATTTT.

The gene calls are TRBV3-1 (or the pseudogene TRBV3-2) and TRBJ2-3, with D maybe TRBD2 (5 bases). V was pared by 8 bases and J by 1 base, with 10 bases between. This CDR3 is built from 13 residues. Looked up from germline, CDR1 is LGHDT and CDR2 is YNNKEL (reference sequence). The DNA for the CDR3 is TGTGCCAGCCGGGGAGCGGGCACAGATACGCAGTATTTT. This codes for CASRGAGTDTQYF.

The chain joins TRBV7-2 to TRBJ2-7; D is uncertain. Looked up from germline, CDR1 is SGHTA and CDR2 is FQGNSA. This CDR3 region has 13 residues. Trimming pared 2 bases from V and 7 bases from J, leaving 12 bases between. This CDR3 reads CASSLHALGEQYF. DNA for the CDR3: TGTGCCAGCAGCTTACACGCCCTAGGAGAGCAGTACTTC. The full variable domain, completed using reference TRBV7-2 and TRBJ2-7, is GAGVSQSPSNKVTEKGKDVELRCDPISGHTALYWYRQSLGQGLEFLIYFQGNSAPDKSGLPSDRFSAERTGGSVSTLTIQRTQQEDSAVYLCASSLHALGEQYFGPGTRLTVT.

The rearrangement links TRBV7-8 to TRBJ2-1; 13 nucleotides match TRBD2. The CDR3 consists of 15 residues. CDR1 and CDR2 from the germline V gene are SGHVS and FQNEAQ. With 5 bases clipped from V and 5 bases from J, the junction kept 3 bases outside the gene matches. CDR3 amino acids: CASSQGLAGDNEQFF. Written as DNA, the CDR3 is TGTGCCAGCAGCCAAGGACTAGCGGGGGACAATGAGCAGTTCTTC.

This sequence joins TRBV5-1 and TRBJ2-3; possibly TRBD1 for D (5 bases). The V gene's germline CDR1 is SGHRS and CDR2 YFSETQ. The CDR3 is 17 amino acids. V was clipped by 5 bases and J by 4 bases, with 23 bases between them. The CDR3 spells CASRYVGVGVKADTQYF. CDR3 bases: TGCGCCAGCAGGTATGTAGGGGTTGGGGTGAAAGCAGATACGCAGTATTTT.

The chain joins TRBV7-3 to TRBJ1-1; tentative D call: TRBD1 (6 bases). Trimming shortened V by 6 bases and J by 3 bases, and 14 bases separated the two germline ends. CDR1 SGHTA and CDR2 FQGTGA come from the germline V gene. This CDR3 region has 14 residues. The CDR3 here is CASRLTGSDTEAFF. Here the CDR3 DNA reads TGTGCCAGCAGACTAACAGGGTCGGACACTGAAGCTTTCTTT.